This is a list of T cell receptor beta chains from one sample in a study of blood T cell repertoires in COVID-19. Here immunoSEQ multiplex PCR was the method, and the copy in TCRdb shows in-frame clones only, minus some. The sample gives 90,000 to 150,000 clones, 60% to 85% of which show up once; around 6.6% is in the top ten. Sequencing input: peripheral blood. The receptor set was obtained from a man between 65 and 85 years old with acute or convalescent COVID-19. Each CDR3 is given with its conserved first and last residue. The D gene is left open where the match is weak. A clone size is listed for some rows: how often the clone was seen (once, few, many), or a class if it is expanded.

d_call: TRBD1; j_call: TRBJ2-3; clone_size: -; v_call: TRBV5-4; cdr3_aa: CASSFGTGGAGNTQYF; cdr3_nt: TGTGCCAGCAGCTTCGGGACAGGGGGCGCCGGAAATACGCAGTATTTT
d_call: TRBD1; j_call: TRBJ2-1; clone_size: -; v_call: TRBV12-5; cdr3_aa: CASGLALLGQADEQFF; cdr3_nt: TGTGCTAGTGGTTTGGCCCTCCTCGGACAGGCCGACGAGCAGTTCTTC
d_call: TRBD1; j_call: TRBJ1-4; clone_size: -; v_call: TRBV28; cdr3_aa: CASSPSGTGGRVNEKLFF; cdr3_nt: TGTGCCAGCAGTCCTTCAGGGACAGGGGGCCGGGTTAATGAAAAACTGTTTTTT
d_call: TRBD1; j_call: TRBJ1-1; clone_size: few; v_call: TRBV9; cdr3_aa: CASSTGTVNTEAFF; cdr3_nt: TGTGCCAGCAGCACCGGGACAGTGAACACTGAAGCTTTCTTT
d_call: -; j_call: TRBJ1-3; clone_size: once; v_call: TRBV6-5; cdr3_aa: CASSYRAGPGNTIYF; cdr3_nt: TGTGCCAGCAGTTATAGGGCAGGGCCTGGAAACACCATATATTTT
d_call: -; j_call: TRBJ2-7; clone_size: -; v_call: TRBV11-2; cdr3_aa: CASSLISANYEQYF; cdr3_nt: TGTGCCAGCAGCTTAATTAGCGCGAACTACGAGCAGTACTTC
d_call: -; j_call: TRBJ2-5; clone_size: -; v_call: TRBV21-1; cdr3_aa: CASSKARLAGGRGETQYF; cdr3_nt: TGTGCCAGCAGCAAAGCGCGGCTAGCGGGGGGGCGTGGGGAGACCCAGTACTTC
d_call: -; j_call: TRBJ2-3; clone_size: -; v_call: TRBV7-9; cdr3_aa: CASSPPGFRSTDTQYF; cdr3_nt: TGTGCCAGCAGCCCACCAGGGTTTAGGAGCACAGATACGCAGTATTTT
d_call: TRBD1; j_call: TRBJ1-5; clone_size: -; v_call: TRBV28; cdr3_aa: CASNSPGQGNQPQHF; cdr3_nt: TGTGCCAGCAATTCACCGGGACAGGGCAATCAGCCCCAGCATTTT
d_call: TRBD2; j_call: TRBJ2-7; clone_size: once; v_call: TRBV7-8; cdr3_aa: CASSFGTSGAYEQYF; cdr3_nt: TGTGCCAGCAGCTTCGGGACTAGCGGGGCCTACGAGCAGTACTTC
d_call: -; j_call: TRBJ1-4; clone_size: -; v_call: TRBV5-6; cdr3_aa: CASSLFAEGNEKLFF; cdr3_nt: TGTGCCAGCAGCTTGTTTGCGGAGGGAAATGAAAAACTGTTTTTT
d_call: TRBD2; j_call: TRBJ2-5; clone_size: -; v_call: TRBV3-1/TRBV3-2; cdr3_aa: CASSLGLAEETQYF; cdr3_nt: TGTGCCAGCAGCTTGGGACTAGCGGAAGAGACCCAGTACTTC
d_call: TRBD1; j_call: TRBJ2-7; clone_size: -; v_call: TRBV7-2; cdr3_aa: CASSLMTGGIYEQYF; cdr3_nt: TGTGCCAGCAGCTTAATGACAGGGGGAATCTACGAGCAGTACTTC
d_call: TRBD2; j_call: TRBJ2-7; clone_size: -; v_call: TRBV28; cdr3_aa: CASSPGTSGTYEQYF; cdr3_nt: TGTGCCAGCAGTCCCGGGACTAGCGGAACCTACGAGCAGTACTTC
d_call: TRBD1; j_call: TRBJ1-6; clone_size: -; v_call: TRBV28; cdr3_aa: CASHTGGFYNSPLHF; cdr3_nt: TGTGCCAGCCATACAGGGGGCTTTTATAATTCACCCCTCCACTTT
d_call: TRBD1; j_call: TRBJ1-2; clone_size: -; v_call: TRBV4-3; cdr3_aa: CASSQEWTGNYGYTF; cdr3_nt: TGCGCCAGCAGCCAAGAGTGGACAGGGAACTATGGCTACACCTTC
d_call: TRBD1; j_call: TRBJ2-5; clone_size: -; v_call: TRBV28; cdr3_aa: CASSHRYRGTQYF; cdr3_nt: TGTGCCAGCAGTCATAGATACAGGGGCACCCAGTACTTC